One sample yielded the 24 T cell receptor beta chains listed below, sequenced in a study of T cells expressing NK-cell markers. TCRdb reprocessed the 5' RACE reads and reports one entry per CDR3 protein, with no DNA. Its listing shows some 450,000 distinct CDR3 sequences. Sequencing was performed on blood T cells: a sorted CD56 or NKG2C T cell subset, CD4+ or CD8+ T cells, or bulk PBMC T cells (not recorded which). These TCRs come from a woman between 18 and 69 years old in good health.

J is TRBJ2-5 and V is TRBV9; with no DNA, the TCRdb D assignment of TRBD1 cannot be verified. This CDR3 is 13 amino acids long. Germline loops: CDR1 SGDLS, CDR2 YYNGEE. This CDR3 reads CASSEIPRKTQYF.

The V call is TRBV7-9, the J call TRBJ2-7. Germline lookup yields CDR1 SEHNR and CDR2 FQNEAQ (reference sequence). This CDR3 has 14 amino acids. CDR3 sequence: CASSAKTGPYEQYF.

The chain joins TRBV5-1 to TRBJ1-4. The germline CDR1 and CDR2 sequences are SGHRS and YFSETQ. The CDR3 sequence is 14 residues long. The CDR3 loop is CASSTSGTDEKLFF.

This chain connects TRBV5-4 to TRBJ2-4; checking the TCRdb D call of TRBD2 is not possible without DNA. This CDR3 region has 15 residues. Germline values: CDR1 SGHNT, CDR2 YYREEE (reference sequence). The chain's CDR3 is CASSLSGGSKNIQYF.

The chain couples TRBV7-2 to TRBJ2-3. Germline V gives CDR1 SGHTA, CDR2 FQGNSA. This CDR3 is 16 amino acids long. CDR3 in amino acids: CASSLAHSASTDTQYF.

The chain employs TRBV11-2 and TRBJ2-4; without DNA, the TCRdb call of TRBD2 cannot be checked. From germline, CDR1 is SGHAT and CDR2 FQNNGV. The CDR3 has 20 amino acids. CDR3 sequence reads: CASSLDSGTSGREAKNIQYF.

This chain uses TRBV12-3 or TRBV12-4 with TRBJ2-4. This CDR3 region has 14 residues. This CDR3 is CASSRDLAKNIQYF.

The V and J genes are TRBV29-1 and TRBJ2-3; absent DNA, TCRdb's TRBD1 call cannot be checked. The CDR3 totals 12 residues. From germline, CDR1 is SQVTM and CDR2 ANQGSEA. CDR3 loop: CSVESLRDTQYF.

The gene calls are TRBV12-3 or TRBV12-4 and TRBJ1-2. CDR3 length: 14 amino acids. The CDR3 here is CASNSGGDDYGYTF.

The gene calls are TRBV7-2 and TRBJ2-1; TCRdb calls TRBD2, which cannot be checked without DNA. Looked up from germline, CDR1 is SGHTA and CDR2 is FQGNSA. The CDR3 length is 16 residues. CDR3 loop: CASSPRLASSYNEQFF.

The chain recombines TRBV28 with TRBJ2-7; the D call of TRBD1 rests on TCRdb alone, since no DNA is present to check it. The CDR3 is made up of 15 amino acids. Germline V gives CDR1 MDHEN, CDR2 SYDVKM. The chain's CDR3 is CASSLSGSPSYEQYF.

V and J are TRBV19 and TRBJ2-7; the D call from TCRdb, TRBD1, cannot be confirmed without DNA. Germline loops: CDR1 LNHDA, CDR2 SQIVND (reference sequence). CDR3 length equals 15 residues. CDR3 in amino acids: CASSTTGPMGYEQYF.

The rearrangement links TRBV5-1 to TRBJ1-6. CDR3 length: 12 residues. Germline CDR1 and CDR2: SGHRS and YFSETQ. This CDR3 is CASSLGYSPLHF.

V and J are TRBV20-1 and TRBJ2-7; checking the TCRdb D call of TRBD2 is not possible without DNA. The CDR3 is made up of 12 amino acids. Germline CDR1 and CDR2: DFQATT and SNEGSKA (reference sequence). CDR3: CSLTSGSYEQYF.

The chain is built from TRBV7-3 and TRBJ2-1; the D call from TCRdb, TRBD2, cannot be confirmed without DNA. This CDR3 is 16 amino acids long. Germline V gene lookup returns CDR1 SGHTA and CDR2 FQGTGA. CDR3 loop: CASSLKLAGVNHEQFF.

The J gene is TRBJ1-2, the V gene TRBV27; TCRdb calls TRBD1, which cannot be checked without DNA. The length of the CDR3 is 15 residues. Germline V gene sequence: CDR1 MNHEY, CDR2 SMNVEV (reference sequence). The CDR3 region is CASSLLGGIGYGYTF.

V and J are TRBV5-5 and TRBJ1-4; lacking DNA, the TRBD1 call made by TCRdb goes unchecked. The CDR3 covers 16 residues. Germline V lookup: CDR1 SGHKS, CDR2 YYEKEE (reference sequence). CDR3 amino acids: CASSSQPGQINEKLFF.

V usage is TRBV21-1 and J usage is TRBJ1-5. TRBV21-1 is classified as a pseudogene. This CDR3 is built from 14 residues. The CDR3 region is CASTTGQSNQPQHF.

This chain links TRBV12-3 or TRBV12-4 with TRBJ2-2; TCRdb's assignment of TRBD1 cannot be checked, as there is no DNA. This CDR3 region has 16 residues. The CDR3 is CASTRGGGAYTGELFF.

The chain combines TRBV12-3 or TRBV12-4 with TRBJ2-2; TCRdb's D gene call, TRBD2, goes unchecked for lack of DNA. This CDR3 region has 16 residues. CDR3 region: CASSFGSGGRGGELFF.

This sequence joins TRBV10-3 and TRBJ2-1. Germline lookup yields CDR1 ENHRY and CDR2 SYGVKD. This CDR3 region has 15 residues. The CDR3 loop is CAISELDLLRNEQFF.

J is TRBJ1-1 and V is TRBV28; without DNA, the TCRdb call of TRBD1 cannot be checked. The CDR3 has 16 residues. The germline V gene encodes CDR1 MDHEN and CDR2 SYDVKM. The CDR3 sequence: CASSLLGQSDYTEAFF.

The chain links TRBV29-1 to TRBJ2-3; the D call from TCRdb, TRBD1, cannot be confirmed without DNA. The CDR3 is made up of 15 amino acids. Germline assignment: CDR1 SQVTM and CDR2 ANQGSEA. The CDR3 loop is CSVEGGLGRVGTQYF.

This CDR3 reads CASTLRADTEAFF. The genes are TRBV5-1 and TRBJ1-1; TCRdb lists TRBD1, though no DNA is available to test this call. Per germline, CDR1 SGHRS and CDR2 YFSETQ. CDR3 length: 13 amino acids.